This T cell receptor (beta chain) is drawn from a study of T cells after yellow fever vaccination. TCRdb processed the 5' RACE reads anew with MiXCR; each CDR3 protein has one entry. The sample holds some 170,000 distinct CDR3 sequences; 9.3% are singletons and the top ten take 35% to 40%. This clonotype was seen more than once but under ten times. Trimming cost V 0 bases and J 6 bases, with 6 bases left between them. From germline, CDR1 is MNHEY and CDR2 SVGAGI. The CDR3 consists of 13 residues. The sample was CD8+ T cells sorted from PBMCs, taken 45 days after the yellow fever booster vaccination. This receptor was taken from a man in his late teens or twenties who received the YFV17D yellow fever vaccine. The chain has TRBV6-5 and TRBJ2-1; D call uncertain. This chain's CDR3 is CASSYSTPNEQFF. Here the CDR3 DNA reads TGTGCCAGCAGTTACTCGACCCCCAATGAGCAGTTCTTC.